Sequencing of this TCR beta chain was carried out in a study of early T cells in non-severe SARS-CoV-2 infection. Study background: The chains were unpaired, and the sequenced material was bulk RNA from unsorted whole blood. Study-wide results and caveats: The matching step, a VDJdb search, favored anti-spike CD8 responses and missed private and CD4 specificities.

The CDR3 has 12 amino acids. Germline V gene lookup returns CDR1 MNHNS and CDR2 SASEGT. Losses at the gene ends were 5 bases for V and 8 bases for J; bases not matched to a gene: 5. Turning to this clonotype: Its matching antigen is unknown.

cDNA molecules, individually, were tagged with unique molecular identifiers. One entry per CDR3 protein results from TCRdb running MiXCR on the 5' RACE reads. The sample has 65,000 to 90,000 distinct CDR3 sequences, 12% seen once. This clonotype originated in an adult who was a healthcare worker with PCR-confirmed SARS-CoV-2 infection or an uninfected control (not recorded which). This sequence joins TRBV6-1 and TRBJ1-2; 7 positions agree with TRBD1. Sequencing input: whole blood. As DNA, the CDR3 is TGTGCCAGCAGTCTAGGGACAGAAGGCTACACCTTC. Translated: CASSLGTEGYTF.